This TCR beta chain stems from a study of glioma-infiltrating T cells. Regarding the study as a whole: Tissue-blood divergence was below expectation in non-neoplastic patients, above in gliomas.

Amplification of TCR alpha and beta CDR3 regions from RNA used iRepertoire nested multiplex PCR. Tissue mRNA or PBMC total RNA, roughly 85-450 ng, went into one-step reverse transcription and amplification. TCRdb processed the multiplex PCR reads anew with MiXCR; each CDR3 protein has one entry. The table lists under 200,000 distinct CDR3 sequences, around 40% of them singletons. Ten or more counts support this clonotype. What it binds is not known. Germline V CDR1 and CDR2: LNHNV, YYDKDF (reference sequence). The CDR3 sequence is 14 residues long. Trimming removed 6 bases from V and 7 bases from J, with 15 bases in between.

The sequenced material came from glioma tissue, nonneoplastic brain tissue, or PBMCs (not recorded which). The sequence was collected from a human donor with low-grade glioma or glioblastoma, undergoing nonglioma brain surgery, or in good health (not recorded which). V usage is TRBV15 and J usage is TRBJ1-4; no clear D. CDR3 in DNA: TGTGCCACCAGTCAGAATCATCCGGGTGAAAAACTGTTTTTT. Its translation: CATSQNHPGEKLFF.